This note documents a single T cell receptor (beta chain) sequence. The data originate from a study of blood T cell repertoires in COVID-19. Across the study: From the United States, Italy and Spain came samples of acute and convalescent COVID-19. Nucleic acid was either cDNA or gDNA, and it came from T cells, B-cell-depleted T cells, or PBMCs.

Original processing methods: Counts of nucleated cells, estimated from reference gene primer amplification, were obtained. Libraries were prepared by immunoSEQ multiplex PCR; TCRdb keeps only in-frame clonotypes and omits some of them. D and trimming come from the DNA, and the V and J calls and clone size come from that table. The table lists approximately 45,000 clones, around nine tenths of them singletons. This CDR3 comprises 18 residues. The germline gives CDR1 SGDLS, CDR2 YYNGEE. The ends were cut back, 0 bases at V and 0 bases at J, with 16 bases in the middle. The V call is TRBV9, the J call TRBJ2-1; maybe TRBD2 (6 bases). This clonotype was obtained from a human donor in a cohort sampled during active COVID-19. Input material: peripheral blood. The CDR3 loop reads CASSVELAGPSSYNEQFF. The CDR3 DNA reads as TGTGCCAGCAGCGTAGAGTTGGCGGGACCCAGCTCCTACAATGAGCAGTTCTTC. The full variable domain, in which reference TRBV9 and TRBJ2-1 provide the parts outside the CDR3, is DSGVTQTPKHLITATGQRVTLRCSPRSGDLSVYWYQQSLDQGLQFLIQYYNGEERAKGNILERFSAQQFPDLHSELNLSSLELGDSALYFCASSVELAGPSSYNEQFFGPGTRLTVL.